One sample yielded the 20 T cell receptor beta chains listed below, sequenced in a study of T-cell memory formation after mild COVID-19. Each CDR3 protein gets one entry after TCRdb re-called the 5' RACE reads with MiXCR. The sample consists of a few hundred thousand distinct CDR3 sequences, around 25% of them appearing once. Sequencing was performed on PBMCs or a T cell subset sorted from them (not recorded which). Receptors originate from an adult woman who had mild COVID-19 (a few samples of this study predate the infection). Cell type and time point are not known.

This chain uses TRBV19 with TRBJ2-1, with D tentatively TRBD2 (6 bases). In germline, CDR1 is LNHDA, CDR2 SQIVND (reference sequence). The CDR3 has 15 amino acids. Trimming left V 3 bases short and J 0 bases short, with 9 bases between. The CDR3 DNA follows: TGTGCCAGTAGTATGGGGGACTCCTCCTACAATGAGCAGTTCTTC. It encodes CASSMGDSSYNEQFF.

This clonotype has just a few counts. This sequence joins TRBV6-5 and TRBJ2-3; TRBD1 matches 9 bases. The CDR3 extends over 16 amino acids. Germline V gene sequence: CDR1 MNHEY, CDR2 SVGAGI. The junction had 12 bases not matched to a gene; V was cut back by 6 bases and J by 5 bases. DNA for the CDR3: TGTGCCAGCAGGACAGGGGGATCACCTCGTGGAGATACGCAGTATTTT. It specifies CASRTGGSPRGDTQYF.

This clonotype has only a few counts. V gene TRBV27 combines with J gene TRBJ2-6, with D hard to call. CDR1 and CDR2 (germline): MNHEY, SMNVEV (reference sequence). The CDR3 consists of 14 residues. Trimming removed 5 bases from V and 3 bases from J, with 8 bases in between. CDR3 DNA sequence: TGTGCCAGCAGTCCACGCAGTGGGGCCAACGTCCTGACTTTC. Its translation: CASSPRSGANVLTF. Combining the CDR3 with reference TRBV27 and TRBJ2-6 gives the whole variable domain EAQVTQNPRYLITVTGKKLTVTCSQNMNHEYMSWYRQDPGLGLRQIYYSMNVEVTDKGDVPEGYKVSRKEKRNFPLILESPSPNQTSLYFCASSPRSGANVLTFGAGSRLTVL.

This clonotype was observed a few times. The chain is built from TRBV7-8 and TRBJ2-1, with 14 bases aligning to TRBD2. V shed 0 bases and J 8 bases; nucleotides not matched to a gene: 24. The CDR3 has 23 amino acids. Germline V gene data show CDR1 as SGHVS and CDR2 as FQNEAQ. CDR3 sequence reads: CASSLAWGTSGRLEEGRVDEQFF. The CDR3 DNA reads TGTGCCAGCAGCTTAGCGTGGGGGACTAGCGGGAGATTGGAGGAGGGTCGCGTCGATGAGCAGTTCTTC.

CDR3 residues: CASSLSGVGRYDNPDTQYF. For the CDR3, the DNA is TGTGCCAGCAGCTTATCTGGCGTAGGGAGATATGATAATCCGGATACGCAGTATTTT. The chain couples TRBV7-3 to TRBJ2-3; a weak D match, TRBD2 (5 bases). Germline assignment: CDR1 SGHTA and CDR2 FQGTGA. V dropped 2 bases and J dropped 6 bases, with 27 bases sitting between them. CDR3 size: 19 residues.

This clonotype was observed a few times. The J gene is TRBJ1-5, the V gene TRBV7-8; 7 bases are a match to TRBD1. Trimming cost V 4 bases and J 4 bases; bases outside gene matches: 4. This CDR3 has 14 amino acids. Germline CDR1 reads SGHVS; CDR2 reads FQNEAQ. CDR3 residues: CASSSGQQNQPQHF. The DNA of the CDR3 is TGTGCCAGCAGCTCGGGACAGCAGAATCAGCCCCAGCATTTT.

In its sample, this clonotype was seen a few times. The genes are TRBV30 and TRBJ2-1; 8 bases are shared with TRBD2. Germline CDR1 and CDR2: GTSNPN and SVGIG (reference sequence). The trim removed 2 bases at V and 5 bases at J, leaving 5 bases unmatched. The CDR3 spans 14 residues. In DNA form, the CDR3 reads TGTGCCTGGAGTCCGGGACTAGTTGACAATGAGCAGTTCTTC. Protein sequence: CAWSPGLVDNEQFF.

V and J are TRBV12-3 or TRBV12-4 and TRBJ1-1; perhaps TRBD1 as D (5 bases). This CDR3 has 14 amino acids. V was pared by 8 bases and J by 1 base, with 14 bases between. CDR3 in amino acids: CASLLSRANTEAFF. DNA of the CDR3: TGTGCCAGCCTTCTAAGCAGGGCGAACACTGAAGCTTTCTTT.

This clonotype appeared a few times. CDR3 DNA sequence: TGTGCCAGCAAGGAGGAGTCCCCCTACAATGAGCAGTTCTTC. It yields the protein CASKEESPYNEQFF. This rearrangement joins TRBV7-9 to TRBJ2-1, with D tentatively TRBD2 (5 bases). CDR3 length: 14 residues. CDR1 and CDR2 (germline): SEHNR, FQNEAQ (reference sequence). V lost 7 bases and J 2 bases, leaving 12 bases between the germline ends.

The genes are TRBV18 and TRBJ1-1, with a tentative D call TRBD1 (5 bases). CDR1 and CDR2 (germline): KGHSH, LQKENI. The CDR3 is 14 residues long. With 0 bases removed from V and 5 bases from J, the gap between germline ends came to 10 bases. CDR3 sequence: CASSPPGVTTEAFF. Here the CDR3 DNA reads TGTGCCAGCTCACCACCGGGGGTTACGACTGAAGCTTTCTTT.

The V call is TRBV18, the J call TRBJ2-1, with TRBD2 identical over 9 bases. V gave up 3 bases and J gave up 8 bases; unmatched junction bases: 5. CDR1 is KGHSH, CDR2 LQKENI, per germline. The CDR3 contains 14 residues. The CDR3 is CASSPAGGPDEQFF. CDR3 coding DNA: TGTGCCAGCTCACCGGCGGGGGGGCCGGATGAGCAGTTCTTC.

This clonotype has ten or more counts. The chain combines TRBV5-1 with TRBJ2-7; either TRBD1 or TRBD2 may supply D (5 bases each). The germline CDR1 and CDR2 sequences are SGHRS and YFSETQ. The ends were cut back, 1 base at V and 7 bases at J, with 24 bases in the middle. The CDR3 length is 17 residues. DNA of the CDR3: TGCGCCAGCAGCTTGTCAGTTCGAGGGGAAGGCACCTTGGAGCAGTACTTC. This codes for CASSLSVRGEGTLEQYF.

In this sample, this clonotype turned up a few times. This chain links TRBV20-1 with TRBJ2-7, with TRBD2 matching 8 bases. The CDR3 is 12 residues long. Per germline, CDR1 DFQATT and CDR2 SNEGSKA (reference sequence). Germline trimming cut 3 bases from V and 6 bases from J; bases unmatched to any gene: 4. The CDR3 here is CSASSGRVEQYF. In nucleotides, the CDR3 is TGCAGTGCTAGTTCCGGGAGGGTCGAGCAGTACTTC.

This clonotype was counted between two and nine times. The rearrangement links TRBV5-5 to TRBJ1-2, with a weak D call TRBD1 (6 bases). This CDR3 has 14 residues. V was trimmed by 4 bases and J by 14 bases, leaving 24 bases between them. Germline V CDR1 and CDR2: SGHKS, YYEKEE (reference sequence). The CDR3 bases are TGTGCCAGCAGCCCATACCCGGGACAACCTTTTATAACCTTC. As protein: CASSPYPGQPFITF.

This clonotype was seen more than once but under ten times. The chain employs TRBV7-2 and TRBJ2-3, with 12 positions matching TRBD2. The V gene's germline CDR1 is SGHTA and CDR2 FQGNSA. After removal of 5 bases from V and 4 bases from J, the junction contained 13 bases not matched to a gene. The CDR3 contains 18 residues. CDR3 sequence: CASSLTHRLAGGPDTQYF. As DNA, the CDR3 is TGTGCCAGCAGCCTAACCCACCGGCTAGCGGGAGGGCCAGATACGCAGTATTTT.

There are many counts of this clonotype. The rearrangement joins TRBV4-3 to TRBJ2-5, with D perhaps TRBD1 (6 bases). V was cut by 0 bases and J by 5 bases, with 16 bases left in between. This CDR3 contains 16 residues. Germline V lookup: CDR1 LGHNA, CDR2 YSLEER. The CDR3 sequence is CASSQDHPTGHETQYF. The CDR3 coding sequence is TGCGCCAGCAGCCAAGATCATCCGACAGGACACGAGACCCAGTACTTC.

V gene TRBV5-1 combines with J gene TRBJ2-3; D unclear. The CDR3 spans 13 residues. V was shortened by 1 base and J by 4 bases, with 7 bases between the two germline ends. The germline V gene has CDR1 SGHRS and CDR2 YFSETQ. The CDR3 DNA reads TGCGCCAGCAGCTTGCCTACCGCAGATACGCAGTATTTT. Residues: CASSLPTADTQYF.

CDR3 sequence reads: CASSVVTSGMDNTQYF. The CDR3 region has the DNA TGTGCCAGCAGCGTGGTCACTAGCGGGATGGATAATACGCAGTATTTT. V usage is TRBV9 and J usage is TRBJ2-3, with 10 bases lining up with TRBD2. The V segment lost 2 bases and the J segment 7 bases; nucleotides outside the gene matches: 10. There are 16 residues in the CDR3. Germline V gene sequence: CDR1 SGDLS, CDR2 YYNGEE.

This clonotype has a handful of counts. The genes are TRBV7-9 and TRBJ1-2; 8 bases agree with TRBD1. Germline V gene lookup returns CDR1 SEHNR and CDR2 FQNEAQ (reference sequence). The CDR3 extends over 13 amino acids. Trimming at V came to 6 bases and at J to 7 bases, leaving 7 bases not matched to a gene. The CDR3 protein is CASRPGTGGGYTF. DNA for the CDR3: TGTGCCAGCAGACCTGGGACAGGTGGTGGCTACACCTTC.

This rearrangement joins TRBV29-1 to TRBJ2-1; 9 nucleotides agree with TRBD2. The CDR3 sequence is 14 residues long. Germline trimming cut 7 bases from V and 0 bases from J; bases unmatched to any gene: 4. Germline V gene lookup returns CDR1 SQVTM and CDR2 ANQGSEA. For the CDR3, the DNA is TGCAGCGGTGCGGGGGGGAGCTCCTACAATGAGCAGTTCTTC. Translating it yields CSGAGGSSYNEQFF.